The clone carrying this TCR beta chain was detected only once. How the authors handled the data: Scientists estimated how many nucleated cells there were by amplifying reference gene primers. The data were produced by immunoSEQ multiplex PCR, yet TCRdb's version contains in-frame clones alone and is incomplete. V and J calls and clone size are those listed in that table; D and trimming were worked out from the DNA. The table records around 300,000 clones, 85% to 90% of them present only once. V was pared by 5 bases and J by 0 bases, with 4 bases of the junction left unmatched. The CDR3 is made up of 15 amino acids. Germline CDR1 reads SEHNR; CDR2 reads FQNEAQ (reference sequence). This record comes from a study of blood T cell repertoires in COVID-19. At the level of the study: From T cells, B-cell-depleted T cells, or PBMCs came the material, which was cDNA or gDNA.

The TCR comes from a woman in her twenties or thirties with COVID-19, enrolled during active disease. V usage is TRBV7-9 and J usage is TRBJ1-3; 7 bases align to TRBD1. The sequencing input was peripheral blood. The CDR3 coding sequence is TGTGCCAGCAGCGAAGACAGGGTCTCTGGAAACACCATATATTTT. Protein product: CASSEDRVSGNTIYF.